This T cell receptor beta chain derives from a study of OX40 agonist ivuxolimab in advanced cancers. Overall study: The patients got ivuxolimab, which is an agonistic anti-OX40 (CD134) antibody. The study's findings and limits: Circulating CD4+ and CD8+ T cells showed clonal expansion by week 6 at 0.1 to 3.0 mg/kg. Partial responders at 0.1-3.0 mg/kg showed near-lowest clonal expansion.

Assay used: immunoSEQ multiplex PCR; TCRdb lists only in-frame clones, some missing. Altogether 65,000 to 100,000 clones are present, around 90% being singletons, with the ten largest covering less than 0.35%. V lost 7 bases and J lost 7; bases outside the gene matches: 6. Germline CDR1 and CDR2: LNHDA and SQIVND (reference sequence). The CDR3 is 15 amino acids. As to this clone: Antigen: not known.

Individuals having autoimmune disease history or systemic immunosuppression were not enrolled. The sequence derives from an adult with an advanced solid tumor such as melanoma, head and neck, liver or kidney cancer. The chain links TRBV19 to TRBJ2-1; 14 bases agree with TRBD2. The source was CD4+ or CD8+ T cells sorted from blood, collected in a trial of the OX40 agonist ivuxolimab. Written as DNA, the CDR3 is TGTGCCAGTACCTCGACTAGCGGGGGGGGAAATGAGCAGTTCTTC. Translated, it gives CASTSTSGGGNEQFF.